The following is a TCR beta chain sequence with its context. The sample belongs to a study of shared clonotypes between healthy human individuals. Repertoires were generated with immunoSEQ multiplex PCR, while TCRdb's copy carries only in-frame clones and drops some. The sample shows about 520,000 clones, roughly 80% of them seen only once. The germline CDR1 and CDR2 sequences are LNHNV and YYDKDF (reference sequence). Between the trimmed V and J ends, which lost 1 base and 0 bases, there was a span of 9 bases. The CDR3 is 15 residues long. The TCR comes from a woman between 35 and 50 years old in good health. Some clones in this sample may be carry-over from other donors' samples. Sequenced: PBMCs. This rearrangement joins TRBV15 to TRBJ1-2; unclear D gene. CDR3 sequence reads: CATSRGIAANYGYTF. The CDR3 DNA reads TGTGCCACCAGCAGAGGGATCGCCGCTAACTATGGCTACACCTTC.